This T cell receptor beta chain stems from a study of blood T cells in healthy people across ages. Study observations and caveats: The CMV status of each donor remained undetermined, and this could have confounded shifts in expanded clonotypes.

Points on this clonotype: Its antigen is currently unknown. This CDR3 is missing its conserved last phenylalanine or tryptophan, likely due to a read error.

The CDR3 consists of 15 residues. The germline gives CDR1 SQVTM, CDR2 ANQGSEA. The V segment lost 4 bases and the J segment 3 bases; nucleotides outside the gene matches: 7. Primers used in a second PCR of roughly 6 to 11 cycles were a sample-barcoded 5' primer and a J-beta primer mix. TCRdb analysed the 5' RACE reads with MiXCR anew, one entry per CDR3 protein. The sample comprises approximately 670,000 distinct CDR3 sequences, less than 45% of which are singletons, and around 30% rests with the top ten. The sequence derives from a man older than 75 in good health. This chain connects TRBV29-1 to TRBJ2-3, with 10 nucleotides matching TRBD2. The specimen was blood. The CDR3 DNA is TGCAGCGTTGGGGGTGGACTAGCGGCTACAGATACGCAGTATTCT. Translated, it gives CSVGGGLAATDTQYS.